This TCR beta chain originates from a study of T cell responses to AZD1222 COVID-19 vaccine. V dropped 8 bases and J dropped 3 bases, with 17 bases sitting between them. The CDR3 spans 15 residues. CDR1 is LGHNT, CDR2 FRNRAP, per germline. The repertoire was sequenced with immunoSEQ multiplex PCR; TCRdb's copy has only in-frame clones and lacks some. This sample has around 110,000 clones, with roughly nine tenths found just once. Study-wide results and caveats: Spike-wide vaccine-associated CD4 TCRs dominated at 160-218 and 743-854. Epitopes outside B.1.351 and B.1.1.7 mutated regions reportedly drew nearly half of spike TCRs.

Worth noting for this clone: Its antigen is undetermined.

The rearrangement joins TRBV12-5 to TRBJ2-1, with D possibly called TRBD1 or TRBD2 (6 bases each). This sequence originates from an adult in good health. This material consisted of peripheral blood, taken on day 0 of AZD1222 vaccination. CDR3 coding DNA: TGTGCTAGTACCCGGGCGGGACAAGGCTACAATGAGCAGTTCTTC. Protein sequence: CASTRAGQGYNEQFF.